One sample yielded the 32 T cell receptor beta chains listed below, sequenced in a study of T cell responses to AZD1222 COVID-19 vaccine. Measured with immunoSEQ multiplex PCR; TCRdb has only the in-frame clones, and not every one. Of over 100,000 clones listed, 85% to 95% were seen once; the top ten hold approximately 1.5%. The starting material was peripheral blood, obtained on day 0 of AZD1222 vaccination. All receptors derive from an adult in good health.

The CDR3 DNA is TGTGCCAGCAGCCAGCTCACAGGGGTCGGAAACACCATATATTTT. Protein: CASSQLTGVGNTIYF. V gene TRBV3-1 (or the pseudogene TRBV3-2) combines with J gene TRBJ1-3; 7 nucleotides agree with TRBD1. V lost 3 bases to trimming and J lost 4 bases; unmatched junction nucleotides: 6. This CDR3 has 15 amino acids. Germline-derived CDR1 and CDR2 are LGHDT and YNNKEL (reference sequence).

The chain uses TRBV10-3 and TRBJ2-1, with D perhaps assigned TRBD1 or TRBD2 (5 bases each). The CDR3 covers 13 residues. The V and J ends lost 10 bases and 0 bases respectively, with 10 bases between them. Germline loops: CDR1 ENHRY, CDR2 SYGVKD. CDR3 sequence (DNA): TGTGCCACGGGACCGAACTCCTACAATGAGCAGTTCTTC. It yields the protein CATGPNSYNEQFF.

The chain recombines TRBV30 with TRBJ2-7; 7 positions match TRBD1. V trimming: 2 bases; J trimming: 5 bases; junction bases outside the gene matches: 6. CDR1 and CDR2 from the germline V gene are GTSNPN and SVGIG (reference sequence). The CDR3 totals 13 residues. The DNA of the CDR3 is TGTGCCTGGAGTCACCGACAGGGTAACGAGCAGTACGTC. It translates to CAWSHRQGNEQYV.

This chain joins TRBV5-5 and TRBJ2-1; 13 nucleotides match TRBD2. This CDR3 has 17 residues. Unmatched junction bases numbered 6, after V lost 4 bases and J lost 2 bases. Germline CDR1 and CDR2: SGHKS and YYEKEE (reference sequence). The CDR3 protein is CASSLGLAGPTYNEQFF. Written as DNA, the CDR3 is TGTGCCAGCAGCCTGGGACTAGCGGGACCCACCTACAATGAGCAGTTCTTC.

This sequence joins TRBV10-3 and TRBJ1-2; tentatively, D is TRBD1 (6 bases). CDR1 is ENHRY, CDR2 SYGVKD, per germline. V was trimmed by 7 bases and J by 5 bases, leaving 20 bases between them. The CDR3 spans 15 residues. Written as DNA, the CDR3 is TGTGCCATCATGGGTCCAAAGGGGGAGGAATATGGCTACACCTTC. Encoded protein: CAIMGPKGEEYGYTF.

V gene TRBV15 combines with J gene TRBJ2-7; tentatively, D is TRBD1 (5 bases). Trimming shortened V by 0 bases and J by 3 bases, and 9 bases separated the two germline ends. CDR1 is LNHNV, CDR2 YYDKDF, per germline (reference sequence). The length of the CDR3 is 14 residues. CDR3 sequence: CATSRDTTDYEQYF. CDR3 nucleotide sequence: TGTGCCACCAGCAGAGATACGACAGACTACGAGCAGTACTTC.

The chain recombines TRBV2 with TRBJ2-1; TRBD2 aligns across 7 bases. Germline values: CDR1 SNHLY, CDR2 FYNNEI. V lost 8 bases, J lost 10 bases, and 8 bases stayed unmatched. CDR3 length: 12 amino acids. CDR3 residues: CASRLAPGEQFF. As DNA, the CDR3 is TGTGCCAGCCGACTAGCTCCTGGAGAGCAGTTCTTC.

Worth noting for this clone: The junction and the germline gene differ at one end; a read error may be behind it. This sequence joins TRBV7-7 and TRBJ2-1; D possibly matches TRBD1 or TRBD2 (6 bases each). Germline V lookup: CDR1 SSHAT, CDR2 FNYEAQ (reference sequence). This CDR3 region has 15 residues. CDR3 sequence reads: CASSIEGGSYNEQFF. In DNA form, the CDR3 reads TGTGCTAGCAGCATCGAGGGGGGCTCCTACAATGAGCAGTTCTTC.

V gene TRBV7-8 combines with J gene TRBJ2-3; D is perhaps TRBD2 (6 bases). The germline V gene encodes CDR1 SGHVS and CDR2 FQNEAQ. V lost 5 bases, J lost 1 base, and 10 bases lay in between. The CDR3 length is 14 residues. CDR3 sequence reads: CASSTWRGTDTQYF. The CDR3 region has the DNA TGTGCCAGCAGCACGTGGAGGGGCACAGATACGCAGTATTTT.

The DNA of the CDR3 is TGTGCCAGCAGCGAGGGGCCGGGGGCGCCGTACGAGCAGTACTTC. Translation: CASSEGPGAPYEQYF. The chain employs TRBV9 and TRBJ2-7, with D perhaps matching TRBD1 or TRBD2 (6 bases each). Germline-derived CDR1 and CDR2 are SGDLS and YYNGEE. CDR3 length: 15 amino acids. Trimming took 3 bases from V and 4 from J, leaving 17 bases between them.

The chain is built from TRBV5-1 and TRBJ1-4; D perhaps matches TRBD1 (5 bases). Germline V lookup: CDR1 SGHRS, CDR2 YFSETQ. The CDR3 contains 15 residues. V was cut by 5 bases and J by 2 bases, with 13 bases left in between. The CDR3 DNA sequence: TGCGCCAGCAGGATAATAGGGGCGACTAATGAAAAACTGTTTTTT. Translated: CASRIIGATNEKLFF.

The rearrangement joins TRBV12-3 or TRBV12-4 to TRBJ1-5; D unresolved. CDR3 size: 13 residues. Between the trimmed V and J ends, which lost 3 bases and 8 bases, there was a span of 11 bases. The CDR3 loop is CASSFNSHKPQHF. CDR3 bases: TGTGCCAGCAGTTTTAACAGCCATAAGCCCCAGCATTTT.

The chain combines TRBV9 with TRBJ2-1; possibly TRBD1 or TRBD2 for D (5 bases each). This CDR3 spans 15 amino acids. Per germline, CDR1 SGDLS and CDR2 YYNGEE. Trimming took 0 bases from V and 1 from J, leaving 8 bases between them. The CDR3 protein is CASSVVGDSYNEQFF. In nucleotides, the CDR3 is TGTGCCAGCAGCGTAGTGGGGGATTCCTACAATGAGCAGTTCTTC.

The chain has TRBV7-9 and TRBJ1-1; D is unresolved. This CDR3 spans 15 amino acids. Germline CDR1 is SEHNR and CDR2 is FQNEAQ (reference sequence). The V end was cut by 1 base, the J end by 5 bases, with 14 bases between. The CDR3 region has the DNA TGTGCCAGCAGCTTAGTCTCACCGCTGGGGACTGAAGCTTTCTTT. Amino acids: CASSLVSPLGTEAFF.

V is TRBV30 and J is TRBJ1-6, with TRBD1 matching over 10 bases. The CDR3 has 13 residues. V shed 3 bases and J 7 bases; nucleotides not matched to a gene: 0. Germline loops: CDR1 GTSNPN, CDR2 SVGIG (reference sequence). The CDR3 DNA reads as TGTGCCTGGAGGGGACAGGGGAATTCACCCCTCCACTTT. Translated: CAWRGQGNSPLHF.

This chain joins TRBV9 and TRBJ2-3; 7 bases are a match to TRBD2. CDR1 is SGDLS, CDR2 YYNGEE, per germline. V lost 0 bases and J lost 1; bases outside the gene matches: 5. The CDR3 spans 16 residues. The CDR3 protein is CASSVGVSGGTDTQYF. CDR3 nucleotide sequence: TGTGCCAGCAGCGTAGGAGTGAGCGGGGGCACAGATACGCAGTATTTT.

The table lists this clone with a count of one. The V call is TRBV6-5, the J call TRBJ1-2; 8 bases fit TRBD1. The length of the CDR3 is 12 residues. Germline loops: CDR1 MNHEY, CDR2 SVGAGI. V lost 7 bases and J lost 6; bases outside the gene matches: 4. DNA of the CDR3: TGTGCCAGCACAGGGGGCCCCCATGGCTACACCTTC. Amino acids: CASTGGPHGYTF.

The rearrangement links TRBV30 to TRBJ1-1; D is uncertain. The CDR3 is 12 amino acids. Germline-derived CDR1 and CDR2 are GTSNPN and SVGIG (reference sequence). The V end lost 5 bases, the J end lost 0 bases, and 7 bases lay between the germline ends. CDR3 DNA sequence: TGTGCCTGGGTCCCCATGAACACTGAAGCTTTCTTT. This codes for CAWVPMNTEAFF.

V usage is TRBV28 and J usage is TRBJ1-2; D not certain. Germline assignment: CDR1 MDHEN and CDR2 SYDVKM. The CDR3 contains 12 residues. The V gene lost 4 bases and the J gene lost 4 bases, with 7 bases spanning the gap. CDR3 DNA: TGTGCCAGCAGTTCGGGCGGCTATGGCTACACCTTC. It encodes CASSSGGYGYTF.

The CDR3 is CASSLRTGSSYNSPLHF. CDR3 bases: TGTGCCAGCAGCTTACGTACAGGGAGCTCCTATAATTCACCCCTCCACTTT. This sequence joins TRBV13 and TRBJ1-6, with a tentative D call TRBD1 (6 bases). From germline, CDR1 is PRHDT and CDR2 FYEKMQ (reference sequence). The CDR3 covers 17 residues. V lost 2 bases and J 0 bases, leaving 11 bases between the germline ends. Complete variable domain (other parts from reference TRBV13 and TRBJ1-6): AAGVIQSPRHLIKEKRETATLKCYPIPRHDTVYWYQQGPGQDPQFLISFYEKMQSDKGSIPDRFSAQQFSDYHSELNMSSLELGDSALYFCASSLRTGSSYNSPLHFGNGTRLTVT.

The chain carries TRBV4-1 and TRBJ1-6; no clear D gene. Germline CDR1 MGHRA, CDR2 YSYEKL. Trimming stripped 8 bases from V and 9 bases from J, with 17 bases between. CDR3 length: 14 residues. CDR3 loop: CASRQTQYSSPLHF. Here the CDR3 DNA reads TGCGCCAGCCGTCAAACCCAGTACAGTTCACCCCTCCACTTT.

The V gene is TRBV4-1, the J gene TRBJ2-5; 8 nucleotides match TRBD2. The germline V gene encodes CDR1 MGHRA and CDR2 YSYEKL. The CDR3 totals 16 residues. The J segment lost 0 bases and the V segment lost 3 bases, leaving 6 bases of the junction unmatched. CDR3 amino acids: CASSQVKAGDQETQYF. The CDR3 coding sequence is TGCGCCAGCAGCCAGGTTAAAGCGGGGGACCAAGAGACCCAGTACTTC.

The gene calls are TRBV20-1 and TRBJ1-1, with a weak D call TRBD1 (5 bases). CDR1 is DFQATT, CDR2 SNEGSKA, per germline (reference sequence). The CDR3 covers 11 residues. V was clipped by 6 bases and J by 3 bases, with 8 bases between them. CDR3 in amino acids: CSAREDTEAFF. Here the CDR3 DNA reads TGCAGTGCCAGGGAGGACACTGAAGCTTTCTTT.

The V gene is TRBV28, the J gene TRBJ1-2; D unresolved. Germline assignment: CDR1 MDHEN and CDR2 SYDVKM. Trimming left V 3 bases short and J 2 bases short, with 4 bases between. The CDR3 extends over 12 amino acids. The CDR3 region has the DNA TGTGCCAGCAGTTTTCAGAACTATGGCTACACCTTC. It translates to CASSFQNYGYTF.

This rearrangement joins TRBV6-5 to TRBJ1-1; 7 bases are shared with TRBD1. Germline V gene sequence: CDR1 MNHEY, CDR2 SVGAGI. The CDR3 has 14 amino acids. V shed 5 bases, J shed 4 bases, and the junction held 7 bases outside the gene matches. CDR3 DNA sequence: TGTGCCAGCAGTATCCGACAGGGTTCCACTGAAGCTTTCTTT. Amino acids: CASSIRQGSTEAFF.

This chain joins TRBV5-4 and TRBJ1-5; 8 positions agree with TRBD1. J was trimmed by 6 bases and V by 0 bases; bases with no gene match: 2. CDR3 size: 14 residues. CDR1 is SGHNT and CDR2 is YYREEE in the germline V gene (reference sequence). The CDR3 sequence: CASSLAGTGQPQHF. For the CDR3, the DNA is TGTGCCAGCAGCTTGGCTGGGACAGGTCAGCCCCAGCATTTT. Together with reference TRBV5-4 and TRBJ1-5, the CDR3 gives the full variable domain: ETGVTQSPTHLIKTRGQQVTLRCSSQSGHNTVSWYQQALGQGPQFIFQYYREEENGRGNFPPRFSGLQFPNYSSELNVNALELDDSALYLCASSLAGTGQPQHFGDGTRLSIL.

The chain is built from TRBV29-1 and TRBJ2-3, with TRBD1 matching over 8 bases. The CDR3 consists of 12 residues. Germline CDR1 and CDR2: SQVTM and ANQGSEA. V gave up 7 bases and J gave up 5 bases; unmatched junction bases: 5. CDR3 loop: CSGVQGGDTQYF. CDR3 bases: TGCAGCGGGGTACAGGGGGGAGATACGCAGTATTTT.

The chain links TRBV2 to TRBJ2-7; TRBD1 or TRBD2 may be the D gene (5 bases each). V was shortened by 1 base and J by 3 bases, with 10 bases between the two germline ends. The germline V gene has CDR1 SNHLY and CDR2 FYNNEI. The CDR3 has 14 residues. CDR3 sequence: CASSEGGFSYEQYV. The CDR3 DNA sequence: TGTGCCAGCAGTGAAGGGGGGTTTAGCTACGAGCAGTACGTC.

CDR3 sequence reads: CASSEVIGGYTF. CDR3 sequence (DNA): TGTGCCAGCAGTGAAGTTATAGGAGGCTACACCTTC. This rearrangement joins TRBV6-1 to TRBJ1-2; D not resolved. Germline values: CDR1 MNHNS, CDR2 SASEGT. The CDR3 has 12 residues. V lost 1 base to trimming and J lost 8 bases, with 8 bases between them.

This rearrangement joins TRBV6-5 to TRBJ1-1; D possibly corresponds to TRBD1 (5 bases). Germline loops: CDR1 MNHEY, CDR2 SVGAGI. Trimming left V 7 bases short and J 5 bases short, with 14 bases between. The CDR3 has 13 amino acids. Written as DNA, the CDR3 is TGTGCCAGCACCGACAGTCCGAAGACTGAAGCTTTCTTT. Translation: CASTDSPKTEAFF.

The chain employs TRBV3-1 (or the pseudogene TRBV3-2) and TRBJ1-2, with a weak D call TRBD1 (5 bases). Germline loops: CDR1 LGHDT, CDR2 YNNKEL (reference sequence). Between the trimmed V and J ends, which lost 4 bases and 4 bases, there was a span of 16 bases. This CDR3 is 15 amino acids long. The CDR3 region is CASSPLGDSSYGYTF. CDR3 nucleotides: TGTGCCAGCAGCCCTCTCGGTGACAGTTCCTATGGCTACACCTTC.

A single count supports this clone. V gene TRBV20-1 combines with J gene TRBJ1-2; D is ambiguous. Trimming took 5 bases from V and 3 from J, leaving 7 bases between them. The germline V gene has CDR1 DFQATT and CDR2 SNEGSKA (reference sequence). The CDR3 covers 11 residues. The DNA of the CDR3 is TGCAGTGCTCCGTTTGACTATGGCTACACCTTC. Translating it yields CSAPFDYGYTF.